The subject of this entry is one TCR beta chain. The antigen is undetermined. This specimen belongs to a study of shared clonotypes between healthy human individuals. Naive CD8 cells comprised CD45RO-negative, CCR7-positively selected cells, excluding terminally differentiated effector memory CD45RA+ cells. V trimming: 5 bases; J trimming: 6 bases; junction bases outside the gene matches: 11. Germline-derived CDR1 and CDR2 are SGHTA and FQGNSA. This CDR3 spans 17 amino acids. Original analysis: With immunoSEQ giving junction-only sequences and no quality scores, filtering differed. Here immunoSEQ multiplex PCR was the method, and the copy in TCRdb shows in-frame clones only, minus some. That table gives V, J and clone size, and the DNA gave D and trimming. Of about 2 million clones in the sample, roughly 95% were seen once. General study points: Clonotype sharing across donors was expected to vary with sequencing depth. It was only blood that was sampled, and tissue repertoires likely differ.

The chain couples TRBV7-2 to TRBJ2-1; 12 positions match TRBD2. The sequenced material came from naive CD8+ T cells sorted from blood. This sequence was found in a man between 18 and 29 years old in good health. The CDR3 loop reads CASSQPTLAGGANEQFF. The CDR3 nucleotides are TGTGCCAGCAGCCAACCAACACTAGCGGGAGGCGCCAATGAGCAGTTCTTC.